This is a list of T cell receptor beta chains from one sample in a study of blood T cell repertoires in COVID-19. TCRdb's table, derived via immunoSEQ multiplex PCR, lists solely in-frame clones and lacks some. The sample includes 150,000 or so clones, around 80% of them seen just once. Sequenced material: PBMCs or T cells enriched from blood (not recorded which). These receptors came from a man between 50 and 59 years old who had recovered from COVID-19. The CDR3 runs from the conserved cysteine through the conserved F or W. The D gene is left open where the match is weak. Size is stated for part of the rows, as once, few or many counts, or as a class when the clone is expanded.

cdr3_nt: TGTGCCAGCAGCCTTGGACAGATGAACACTGAAGCTTTCTTT
cdr3_aa: CASSLGQMNTEAFF
d_call: .
v_call: TRBV7-9
j_call: TRBJ1-1
clone_size: .

cdr3_nt: TGTGCCGGCAGTGGGGCGCCGAACACTGAAGCTTTCTTT
cdr3_aa: CAGSGAPNTEAFF
d_call: .
v_call: TRBV2
j_call: TRBJ1-1
clone_size: .

cdr3_nt: TGTGCCTGGAGGACAGGGGCAGATACGCAGTATTTT
cdr3_aa: CAWRTGADTQYF
d_call: TRBD1
v_call: TRBV30
j_call: TRBJ2-3
clone_size: once

cdr3_nt: TGTGCCAGCAGCTTACCTACAGGGGGAGCTTTCTTT
cdr3_aa: CASSLPTGGAFF
d_call: TRBD1
v_call: TRBV7-9
j_call: TRBJ1-1
clone_size: .

cdr3_nt: TGTGCCAGCTCCCCCGGGGGGGGAAGCTCCTACGAGCAGTACTTC
cdr3_aa: CASSPGGGSSYEQYF
d_call: TRBD2
v_call: TRBV18
j_call: TRBJ2-7
clone_size: .

cdr3_nt: TGTGCCAGCAGGAAGGGACTAGCGGGAGGGACCTACGAGCAGTACTTC
cdr3_aa: CASRKGLAGGTYEQYF
d_call: TRBD2
v_call: TRBV13
j_call: TRBJ2-7
clone_size: .

cdr3_nt: TGCGCCAGCAGAATCAGGGGTGCCGGAACTAATGAAAAACTGTTTTTT
cdr3_aa: CASRIRGAGTNEKLFF
d_call: .
v_call: TRBV5-1
j_call: TRBJ1-4
clone_size: few

cdr3_nt: TGTGCCAGCAGGCAGAGACTGGAAGGAGAGGGTGGCTACACCTTC
cdr3_aa: CASRQRLEGEGGYTF
d_call: .
v_call: TRBV6-6
j_call: TRBJ1-2
clone_size: once

cdr3_nt: TGTGCCAGCAGCGACTCAGGGAGGAATGAGCAGTTCTTC
cdr3_aa: CASSDSGRNEQFF
d_call: .
v_call: TRBV9
j_call: TRBJ2-1
clone_size: .

cdr3_nt: TGTGCCACCCGTCGTGAAGCGGGAGTTCGGAATGAGCAGTTCTTC
cdr3_aa: CATRREAGVRNEQFF
d_call: TRBD2
v_call: TRBV2
j_call: TRBJ2-1
clone_size: .

cdr3_nt: TGTGCCAGCAGCATCTGGACAGGGTCTAATCAGCCCCAGCATTTT
cdr3_aa: CASSIWTGSNQPQHF
d_call: TRBD1
v_call: TRBV7-2
j_call: TRBJ1-5
clone_size: .

cdr3_nt: TGTGCCAGCAGCCAAGTGGGGACTACGGGCTCCTACAATGAGCAGTTCTTC
cdr3_aa: CASSQVGTTGSYNEQFF
d_call: TRBD2
v_call: TRBV4-2
j_call: TRBJ2-1
clone_size: .

cdr3_nt: TGTGCCAGCAGTTATCGTCAGGGTAACACTGAAGCTTTCTTT
cdr3_aa: CASSYRQGNTEAFF
d_call: .
v_call: TRBV28
j_call: TRBJ1-1
clone_size: .

cdr3_nt: TGTGCCAGCAGCTTAGCGGTGTCGCTACCATCTGGAAACACCATATATTTT
cdr3_aa: CASSLAVSLPSGNTIYF
d_call: .
v_call: TRBV11-2
j_call: TRBJ1-3
clone_size: once

cdr3_nt: TGTGCCAGCAGCTTAGAGGCCGACTCCACCCACAATGAGCAGTTCTTC
cdr3_aa: CASSLEADSTHNEQFF
d_call: .
v_call: TRBV7-6
j_call: TRBJ2-1
clone_size: .

cdr3_nt: TGTGCCAGCAGTTTCCAGGGGGCTAAATTCACAGATACGCAGTATTTT
cdr3_aa: CASSFQGAKFTDTQYF
d_call: TRBD1
v_call: TRBV28
j_call: TRBJ2-3
clone_size: .

cdr3_nt: TGTGCCTGGAGTGTAGACAGGGCCGGTCGAGCTGAAGCTTTCTTT
cdr3_aa: CAWSVDRAGRAEAFF
d_call: TRBD1
v_call: TRBV30
j_call: TRBJ1-1
clone_size: .

cdr3_nt: TGTGCCAGCGTCGGTGGGACAGGGGCAAACGTCTTGGGCACTGAAGCTTTCTTT
cdr3_aa: CASVGGTGANVLGTEAFF
d_call: TRBD1
v_call: TRBV7-2
j_call: TRBJ1-1
clone_size: .

cdr3_nt: TGCGCCAGCAGCTGGGCACTAGACACAGATACGCAGTATTTT
cdr3_aa: CASSWALDTDTQYF
d_call: .
v_call: TRBV5-1
j_call: TRBJ2-3
clone_size: .

cdr3_nt: TGTGCCAGCGAAGCGGGAGATCGAGGCAATGAGCAGTTCTTC
cdr3_aa: CASEAGDRGNEQFF
d_call: TRBD2
v_call: TRBV28
j_call: TRBJ2-1
clone_size: .

cdr3_nt: TGTGCCAGCAGTGAAGCGGAACAGGGCAGGGTGCAGTTCTTC
cdr3_aa: CASSEAEQGRVQFF
d_call: .
v_call: TRBV2
j_call: TRBJ2-1
clone_size: .

cdr3_nt: TGTGCCATCAGTGAAGAACAGGTGTCCTATGGCTACACCTTC
cdr3_aa: CAISEEQVSYGYTF
d_call: .
v_call: TRBV10-3
j_call: TRBJ1-2
clone_size: .

cdr3_nt: TGTGCCAGCACCGGGTCCCACTACGAGCAGTACTTC
cdr3_aa: CASTGSHYEQYF
d_call: .
v_call: TRBV12-3/TRBV12-4
j_call: TRBJ2-7
clone_size: once

cdr3_nt: TGTGCCAGTGGAAGGACACTTAAAACTAATGAAAAACTGTTTTTT
cdr3_aa: CASGRTLKTNEKLFF
d_call: .
v_call: TRBV2
j_call: TRBJ1-4
clone_size: .

cdr3_nt: TGTGCCAGCAGCCAAGATCCAGGGGGAAATTCACCCCTCCACTTT
cdr3_aa: CASSQDPGGNSPLHF
d_call: TRBD1
v_call: TRBV3-1/TRBV3-2
j_call: TRBJ1-6
clone_size: .

cdr3_nt: TGTGCCAGCAGGGAAACAGGGGATAACTATGGCTACACCTTC
cdr3_aa: CASRETGDNYGYTF
d_call: TRBD1
v_call: TRBV2
j_call: TRBJ1-2
clone_size: few

cdr3_nt: TGTGCCAGCAGCTTGGATGCCAGAGATACGCAGTATTTT
cdr3_aa: CASSLDARDTQYF
d_call: .
v_call: TRBV5-6
j_call: TRBJ2-3
clone_size: .

cdr3_nt: TGTGCCAGCACCGGTCTGACTAGCGGGAGTGGTGTGCAGTACTTC
cdr3_aa: CASTGLTSGSGVQYF
d_call: TRBD2
v_call: TRBV3-1/TRBV3-2
j_call: TRBJ2-7
clone_size: .

cdr3_nt: TGTGCCAGCAGTCTTACACGGGACAGCTCAAACTATGGCTACACCTTC
cdr3_aa: CASSLTRDSSNYGYTF
d_call: TRBD1
v_call: TRBV27
j_call: TRBJ1-2
clone_size: .

cdr3_nt: TGTGCCAGCAGTGAAGGGGACAGATCTTATTTT
cdr3_aa: CASSEGDRSYF
d_call: TRBD1
v_call: TRBV25-1
j_call: TRBJ2-3
clone_size: .

cdr3_nt: TGCAGCGTTGGAGAGAGGGAAAAACTGTTTTTT
cdr3_aa: CSVGEREKLFF
d_call: .
v_call: TRBV29-1
j_call: TRBJ1-4
clone_size: .

cdr3_nt: TGTGCCAGCAGCCCTAGGGACAGAACGAACACCATATATTTT
cdr3_aa: CASSPRDRTNTIYF
d_call: TRBD1
v_call: TRBV9
j_call: TRBJ1-3
clone_size: .

cdr3_nt: TGTGCCACTCTAACAGGGGTCAATGAAAAACTGTTTTTT
cdr3_aa: CATLTGVNEKLFF
d_call: TRBD1
v_call: TRBV28
j_call: TRBJ1-4
clone_size: .

cdr3_nt: TGTGCCAGCAGAGCCCCGGGACTAGCGGCAGTCGAGACCCAGTACTTC
cdr3_aa: CASRAPGLAAVETQYF
d_call: TRBD2
v_call: TRBV28
j_call: TRBJ2-5
clone_size: .